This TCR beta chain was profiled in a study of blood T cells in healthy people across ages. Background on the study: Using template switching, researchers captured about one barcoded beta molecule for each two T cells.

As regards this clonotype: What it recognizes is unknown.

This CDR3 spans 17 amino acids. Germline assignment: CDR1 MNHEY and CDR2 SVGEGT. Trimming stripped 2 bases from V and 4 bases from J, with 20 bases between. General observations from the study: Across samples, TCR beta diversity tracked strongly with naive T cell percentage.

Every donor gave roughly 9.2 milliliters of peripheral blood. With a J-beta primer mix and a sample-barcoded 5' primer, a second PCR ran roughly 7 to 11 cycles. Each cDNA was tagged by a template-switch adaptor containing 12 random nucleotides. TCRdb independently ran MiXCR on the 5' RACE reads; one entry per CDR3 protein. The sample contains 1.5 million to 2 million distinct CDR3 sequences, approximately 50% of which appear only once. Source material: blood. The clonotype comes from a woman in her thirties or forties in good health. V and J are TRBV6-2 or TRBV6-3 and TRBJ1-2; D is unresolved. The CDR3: CASSYGPKTGARYGYTF. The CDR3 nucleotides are TGTGCCAGCAGTTACGGTCCGAAGACGGGTGCCCGCTATGGCTACACCTTC.